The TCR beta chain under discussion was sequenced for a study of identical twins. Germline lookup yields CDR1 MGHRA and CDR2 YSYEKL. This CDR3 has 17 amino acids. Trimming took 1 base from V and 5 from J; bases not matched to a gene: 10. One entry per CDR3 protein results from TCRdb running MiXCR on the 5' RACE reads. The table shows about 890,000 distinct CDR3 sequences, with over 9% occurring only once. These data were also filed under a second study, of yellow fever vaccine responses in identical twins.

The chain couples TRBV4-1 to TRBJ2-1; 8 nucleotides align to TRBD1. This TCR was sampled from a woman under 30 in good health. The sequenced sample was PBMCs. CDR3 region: CASSQGGGGTGHNEQFF. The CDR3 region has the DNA TGCGCCAGCAGCCAAGGGGGCGGAGGGACAGGCCACAATGAGCAGTTCTTC.